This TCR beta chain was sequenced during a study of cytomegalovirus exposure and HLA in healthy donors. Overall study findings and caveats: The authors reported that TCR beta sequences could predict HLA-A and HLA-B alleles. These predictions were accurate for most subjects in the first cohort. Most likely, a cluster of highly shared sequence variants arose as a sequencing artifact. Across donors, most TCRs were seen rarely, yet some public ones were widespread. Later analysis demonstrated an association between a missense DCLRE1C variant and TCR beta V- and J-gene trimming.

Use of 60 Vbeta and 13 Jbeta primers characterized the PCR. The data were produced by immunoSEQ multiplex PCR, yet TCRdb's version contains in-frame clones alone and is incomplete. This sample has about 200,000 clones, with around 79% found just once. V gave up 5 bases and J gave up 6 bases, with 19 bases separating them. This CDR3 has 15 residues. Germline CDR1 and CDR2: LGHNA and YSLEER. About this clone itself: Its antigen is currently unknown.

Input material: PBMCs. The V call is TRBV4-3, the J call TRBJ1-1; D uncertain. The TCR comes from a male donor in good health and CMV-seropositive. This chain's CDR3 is CASSVMPGKRAEAFF. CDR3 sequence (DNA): TGCGCCAGCAGCGTAATGCCGGGAAAGCGGGCTGAAGCTTTCTTT.